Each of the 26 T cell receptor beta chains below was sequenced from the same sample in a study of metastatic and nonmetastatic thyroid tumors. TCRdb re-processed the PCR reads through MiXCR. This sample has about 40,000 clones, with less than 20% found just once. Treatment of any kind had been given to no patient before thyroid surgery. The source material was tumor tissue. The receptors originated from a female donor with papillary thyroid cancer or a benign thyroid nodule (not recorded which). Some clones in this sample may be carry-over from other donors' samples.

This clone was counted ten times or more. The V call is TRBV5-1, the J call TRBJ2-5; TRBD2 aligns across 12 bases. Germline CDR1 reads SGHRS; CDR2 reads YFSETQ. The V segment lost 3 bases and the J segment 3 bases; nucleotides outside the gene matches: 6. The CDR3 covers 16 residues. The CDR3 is CASSWERTSGKETQYF. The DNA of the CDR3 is TGCGCCAGCAGCTGGGAACGGACTAGCGGGAAAGAGACCCAGTACTTC. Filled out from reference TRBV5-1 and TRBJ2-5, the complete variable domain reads KAGVTQTPRYLIKTRGQQVTLSCSPISGHRSVSWYQQTPGQGLQFLFEYFSETQRNKGNFPGRFSGRQFSNSRSEMNVSTLELGDSALYLCASSWERTSGKETQYFGPGTRLLVL.

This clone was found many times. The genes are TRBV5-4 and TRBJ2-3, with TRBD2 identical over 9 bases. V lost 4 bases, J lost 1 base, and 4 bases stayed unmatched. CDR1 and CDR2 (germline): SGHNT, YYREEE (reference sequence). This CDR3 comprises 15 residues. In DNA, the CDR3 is TGTGCCAGCAGCGGAAGGACTAGCGGCACAGATACGCAGTATTTT. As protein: CASSGRTSGTDTQYF.

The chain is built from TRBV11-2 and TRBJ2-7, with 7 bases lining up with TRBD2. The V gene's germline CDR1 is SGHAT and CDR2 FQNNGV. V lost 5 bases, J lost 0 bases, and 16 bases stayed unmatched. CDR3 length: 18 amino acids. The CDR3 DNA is TGTGCCAGCAGCCCCCGTACTAGCGTGAGGGCCAGCTCCTACGAGCAGTACTTC. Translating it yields CASSPRTSVRASSYEQYF.

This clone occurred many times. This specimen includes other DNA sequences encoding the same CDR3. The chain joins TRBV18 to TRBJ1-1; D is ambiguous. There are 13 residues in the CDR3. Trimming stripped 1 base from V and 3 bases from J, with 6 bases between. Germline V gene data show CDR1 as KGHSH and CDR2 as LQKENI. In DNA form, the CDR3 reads TGTGCCAGCTCACCACAGACGGACACTGAAGCTTTCTTT. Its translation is CASSPQTDTEAFF.

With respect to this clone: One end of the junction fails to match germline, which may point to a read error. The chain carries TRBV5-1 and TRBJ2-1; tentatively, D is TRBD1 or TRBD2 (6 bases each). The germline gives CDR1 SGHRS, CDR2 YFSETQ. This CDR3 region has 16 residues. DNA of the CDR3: TGCGCCAGCAGCTTCGGGGCGGGACATCTTCACAATGAACAGTTCTTC. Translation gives CASSFGAGHLHNEQFF. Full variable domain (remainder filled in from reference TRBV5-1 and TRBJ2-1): KAGVTQTPRYLIKTRGQQVTLSCSPISGHRSVSWYQQTPGQGLQFLFEYFSETQRNKGNFPGRFSGRQFSNSRSEMNVSTLELGDSALYLCASSFGAGHLHNEQFFGPGTRLTVL.

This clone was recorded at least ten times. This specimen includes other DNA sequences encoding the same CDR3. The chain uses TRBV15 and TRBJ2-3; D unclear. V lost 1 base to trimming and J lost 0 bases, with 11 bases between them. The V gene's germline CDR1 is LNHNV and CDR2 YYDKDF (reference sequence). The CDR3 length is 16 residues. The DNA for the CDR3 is TGTGCCACCAGCAGAGGCTGGGCAGAAAGCACAGATACGCAGTATTTT. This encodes CATSRGWAESTDTQYF.

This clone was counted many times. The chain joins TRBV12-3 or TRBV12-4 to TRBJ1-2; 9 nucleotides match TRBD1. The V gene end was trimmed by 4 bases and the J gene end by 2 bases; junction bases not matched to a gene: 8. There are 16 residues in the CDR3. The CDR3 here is CASSSFSGTGNYGYTF. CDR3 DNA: TGTGCCAGCAGTTCCTTTTCCGGGACAGGGAACTATGGCTACACCTTC.

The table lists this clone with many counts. The CDR3 region has the DNA TGTGCCACCAGTGATTCGGGGACAGGGGGGATCAATGAGCAGTTCTTC. It is translated as CATSDSGTGGINEQFF. This chain joins TRBV24-1 and TRBJ2-1; 11 nucleotides line up with TRBD1. The CDR3 consists of 16 residues. Unmatched junction bases numbered 5, after V lost 2 bases and J lost 6 bases. Germline V lookup: CDR1 KGHDR, CDR2 SFDVKD.

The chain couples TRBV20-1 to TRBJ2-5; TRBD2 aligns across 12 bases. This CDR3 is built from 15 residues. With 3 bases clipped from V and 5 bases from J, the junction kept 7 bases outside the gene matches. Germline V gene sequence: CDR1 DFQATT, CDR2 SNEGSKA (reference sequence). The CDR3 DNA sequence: TGCAGTGCTAGCGAACTAGCGGGGGGCGGGGAGACCCAGTACTTC. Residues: CSASELAGGGETQYF.

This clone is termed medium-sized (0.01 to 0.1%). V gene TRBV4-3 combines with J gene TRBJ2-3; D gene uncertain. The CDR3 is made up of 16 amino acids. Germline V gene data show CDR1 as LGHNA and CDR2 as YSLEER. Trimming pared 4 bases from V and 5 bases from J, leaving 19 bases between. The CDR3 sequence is CASSPYTTQRLDTQYF. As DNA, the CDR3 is TGCGCCAGCAGCCCGTACACGACCCAAAGGCTAGATACGCAGTATTTT.

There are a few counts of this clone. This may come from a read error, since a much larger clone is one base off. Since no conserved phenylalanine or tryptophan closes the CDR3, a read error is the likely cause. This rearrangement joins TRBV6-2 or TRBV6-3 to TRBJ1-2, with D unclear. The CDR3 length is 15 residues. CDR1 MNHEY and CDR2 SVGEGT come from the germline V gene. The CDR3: CASSPRVDSPYVYTL. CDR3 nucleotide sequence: TGTGCCAGCAGCCCTCGGGTGGATTCGCCCTATGTCTACACCCTC.

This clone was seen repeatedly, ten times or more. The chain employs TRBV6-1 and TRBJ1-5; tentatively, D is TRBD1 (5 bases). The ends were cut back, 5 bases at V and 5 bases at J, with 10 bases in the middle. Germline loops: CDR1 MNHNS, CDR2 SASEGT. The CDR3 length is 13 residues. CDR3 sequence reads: CASSSGLDQPQHF. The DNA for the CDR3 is TGTGCCAGCAGTTCAGGGTTAGATCAGCCCCAGCATTTT.

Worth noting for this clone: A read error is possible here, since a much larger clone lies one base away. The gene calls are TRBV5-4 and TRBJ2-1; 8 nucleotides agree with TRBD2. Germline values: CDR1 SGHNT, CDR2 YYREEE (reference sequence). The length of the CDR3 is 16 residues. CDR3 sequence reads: CAISLRVGRAHNEQFF. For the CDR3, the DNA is TGTGCCATCAGCTTGAGGGTCGGGAGGGCCCACAATGAGCAGTTCTTC.

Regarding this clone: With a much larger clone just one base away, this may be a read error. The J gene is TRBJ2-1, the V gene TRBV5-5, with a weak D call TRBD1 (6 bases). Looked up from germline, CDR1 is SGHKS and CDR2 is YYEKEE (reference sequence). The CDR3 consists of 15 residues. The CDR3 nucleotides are TGTGCCAACAGCTTGGCAGGGGCCACCTACAATGAGCAGTTCTTC. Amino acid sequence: CANSLAGATYNEQFF.

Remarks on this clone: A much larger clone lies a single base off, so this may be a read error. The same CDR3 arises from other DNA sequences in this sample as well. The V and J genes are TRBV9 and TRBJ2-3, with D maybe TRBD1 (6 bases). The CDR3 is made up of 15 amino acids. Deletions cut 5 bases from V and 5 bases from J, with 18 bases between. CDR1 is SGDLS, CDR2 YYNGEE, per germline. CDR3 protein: CASSGGRGTGDTQYF. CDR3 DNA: TGTGCCAGCAGTGGCGGTAGGGGGACGGGAGATACGCAGTATTTT.

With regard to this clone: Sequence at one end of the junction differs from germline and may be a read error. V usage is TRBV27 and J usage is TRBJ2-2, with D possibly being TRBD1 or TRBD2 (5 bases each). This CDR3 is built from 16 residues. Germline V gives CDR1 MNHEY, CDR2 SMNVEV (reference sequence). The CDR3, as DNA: TGTGCCAGCAGTTATTCGGCAGGGTGTAACACCGGGGAGCTGATTTTT. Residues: CASSYSAGCNTGELIF.

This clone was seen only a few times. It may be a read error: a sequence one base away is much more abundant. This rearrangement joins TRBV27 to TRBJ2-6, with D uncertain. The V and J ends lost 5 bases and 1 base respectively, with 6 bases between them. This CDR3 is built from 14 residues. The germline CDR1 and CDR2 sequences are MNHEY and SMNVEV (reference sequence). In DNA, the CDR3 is TGTGCCAGCAGTCGCATATCTGGGGCCAACGTCCTGACTTTC. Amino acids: CASSRISGANVLTF.

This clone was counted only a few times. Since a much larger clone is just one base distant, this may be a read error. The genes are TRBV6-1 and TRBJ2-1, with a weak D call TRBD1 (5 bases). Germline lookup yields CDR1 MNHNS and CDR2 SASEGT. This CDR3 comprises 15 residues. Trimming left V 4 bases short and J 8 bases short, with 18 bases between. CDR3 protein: CASSVREGANDEQFF. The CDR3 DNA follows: TGTGCCAGCAGTGTTAGGGAAGGGGCCAACGATGAGCAGTTCTTC.

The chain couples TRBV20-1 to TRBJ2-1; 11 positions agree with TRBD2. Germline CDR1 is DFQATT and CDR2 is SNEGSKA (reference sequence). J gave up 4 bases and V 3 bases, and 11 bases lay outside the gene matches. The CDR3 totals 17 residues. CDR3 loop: CSARHSSGGPRYNEQFF. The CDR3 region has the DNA TGCAGTGCTAGGCATTCTAGCGGGGGGCCCCGTTACAATGAGCAGTTCTTC.

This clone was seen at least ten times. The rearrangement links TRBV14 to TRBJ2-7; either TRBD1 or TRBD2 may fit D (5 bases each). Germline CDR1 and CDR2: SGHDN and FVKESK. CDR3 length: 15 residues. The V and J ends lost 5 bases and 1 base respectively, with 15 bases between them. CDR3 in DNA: TGTGCCAGCAGCGACCGGGACGGCAGTTCCTACGAGCAGTACTTC. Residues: CASSDRDGSSYEQYF.

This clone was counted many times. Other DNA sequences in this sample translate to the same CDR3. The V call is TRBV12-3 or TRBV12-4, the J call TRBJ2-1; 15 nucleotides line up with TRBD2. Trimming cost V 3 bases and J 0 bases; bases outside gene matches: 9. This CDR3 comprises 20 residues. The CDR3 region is CASSFGWGLAGGSSYNEQFF. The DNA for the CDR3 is TGTGCCAGCAGTTTCGGGTGGGGACTAGCGGGAGGCAGCTCCTACAATGAGCAGTTCTTC.

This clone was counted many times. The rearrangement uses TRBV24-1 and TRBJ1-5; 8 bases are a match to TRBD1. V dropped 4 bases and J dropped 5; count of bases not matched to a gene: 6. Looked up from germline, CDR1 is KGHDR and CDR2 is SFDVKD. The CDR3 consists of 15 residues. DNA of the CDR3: TGTGCCACCAGTGAGGTCGGACAGGGCGATCAGCCCCAGCATTTT. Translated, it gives CATSEVGQGDQPQHF.

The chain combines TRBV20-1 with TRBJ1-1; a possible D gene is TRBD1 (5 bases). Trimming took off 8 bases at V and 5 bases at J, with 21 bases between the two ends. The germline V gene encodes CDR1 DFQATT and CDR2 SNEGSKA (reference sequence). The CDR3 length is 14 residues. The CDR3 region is CSPRDMTVGTEAFF. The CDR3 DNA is TGCAGTCCAAGAGATATGACAGTAGGAACTGAAGCTTTCTTT.

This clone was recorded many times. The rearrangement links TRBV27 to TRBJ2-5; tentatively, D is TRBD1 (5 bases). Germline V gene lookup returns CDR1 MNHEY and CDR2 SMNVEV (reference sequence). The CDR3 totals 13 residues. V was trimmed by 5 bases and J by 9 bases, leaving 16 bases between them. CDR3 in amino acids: CASSPTAGSPQYF. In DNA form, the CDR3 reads TGTGCCAGCAGTCCGACAGCCGGCTCGCCCCAGTACTTC.

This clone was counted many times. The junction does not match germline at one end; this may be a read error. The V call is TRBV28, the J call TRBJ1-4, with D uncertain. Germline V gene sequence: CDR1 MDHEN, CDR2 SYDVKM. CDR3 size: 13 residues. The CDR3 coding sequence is TGTGCCAGCAGTTTTAGGACGGCTGAAAGACTGTTTTTT. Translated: CASSFRTAERLFF.

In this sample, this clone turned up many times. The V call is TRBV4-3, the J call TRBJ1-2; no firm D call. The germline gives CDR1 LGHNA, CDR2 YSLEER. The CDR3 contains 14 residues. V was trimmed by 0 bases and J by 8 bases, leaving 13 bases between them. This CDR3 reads CASSQEVRGIGYTF. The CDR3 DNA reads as TGCGCCAGCAGCCAAGAGGTGAGAGGCATCGGCTACACCTTC.